These 20 T cell receptor beta chains originate from one sample sequenced in a study of tumor-infiltrating lymphocytes in primary liver carcinoma. The template, 500 ng total RNA, yielded TCR beta cDNA made with a constant-region primer. A slightly modified ARM-PCR protocol with three nested multiplex PCR rounds produced these TCR beta libraries. In the first two PCR rounds, TRBV1-TRBV30 forward primers were paired with a C-beta reverse primer, and each round lasted roughly 10 cycles. TCRdb independently ran MiXCR on the multiplex PCR reads; one entry per CDR3 protein. The sample has 100,000 to 150,000 distinct CDR3 sequences, roughly three fifths seen once. The source material, roughly 18-32 mg of unsorted bulk tissue, was used to co-extract RNA and DNA. Sequencing input: liver tumor tissue from sampling region 3. Subset of the sample: tumor region T3, left-lateral pole. The receptors were sampled from a woman between 55 and 75 years old with primary liver carcinoma and hepatitis B virus infection.

This clonotype was observed a handful of times. The chain links TRBV28 to TRBJ2-4, with a weak D call TRBD2 (7 bases). This CDR3 spans 14 amino acids. Trimming shortened V by 6 bases and J by 10 bases, and 19 bases separated the two germline ends. Germline assignment: CDR1 MDHEN and CDR2 SYDVKM. The CDR3 spells CASRKGGSRNIQYF. Here the CDR3 DNA reads TGTGCCAGCAGAAAGGGGGGGTCGAGAAATATTCAGTACTTC.

Notes on this clonotype: A read error may account for a junction end that differs from germline. V usage is TRBV11-1 and J usage is TRBJ1-5; D is unresolved. The CDR3 has 13 amino acids. Germline V CDR1 and CDR2: SGHAT, FQDESV (reference sequence). CDR3 amino acids: CDSSRERNLPQHF. In DNA, the CDR3 is TGTGACAGCAGCCGAGAGAGGAATCTGCCCCAGCATTTT.

V is TRBV29-1 and J is TRBJ2-2, with no clear D. V lost 2 bases, J lost 5 bases, and 12 bases lay in between. The germline gives CDR1 SQVTM, CDR2 ANQGSEA. The CDR3 has 14 residues. CDR3 DNA: TGCAGCGTTGAAATGGGCCTAACTACCGGGGAGCTGTTTTTT. Translating it yields CSVEMGLTTGELFF.

This clonotype was observed many times. The gene calls are TRBV6-2 or TRBV6-3 and TRBJ2-7; D tentatively fits TRBD1 or TRBD2 (6 bases each). This CDR3 spans 15 amino acids. The germline CDR1 and CDR2 sequences are MNHEY and SVGEGT. Trimming removed 5 bases from V and 1 base from J, with 15 bases in between. The CDR3 spells CASSLRGDTSYEQYF. DNA of the CDR3: TGTGCCAGCAGTCTTAGGGGGGATACTTCCTACGAGCAGTACTTC.

This clonotype was picked up many times. The chain combines TRBV7-9 with TRBJ1-5, with 8 bases aligning to TRBD1. V trimming: 1 base; J trimming: 6 bases; junction bases outside the gene matches: 5. The CDR3 runs to 15 residues. Looked up from germline, CDR1 is SEHNR and CDR2 is FQNEAQ (reference sequence). The CDR3, as DNA: TGTGCCAGCAGCTTAGGCCAGGGGGCAGGTCAGCCCCAGCATTTT. Encoded protein: CASSLGQGAGQPQHF.

On this clonotype: The junction and the germline gene differ at one end; a read error may be behind it. This chain uses TRBV11-2 with TRBJ2-1; possibly TRBD2 for D (6 bases). This CDR3 region has 16 residues. Germline V gene lookup returns CDR1 SGHAT and CDR2 FQNNGV. CDR3 residues: CDSSYGTSMEYNEQFF. DNA of the CDR3: TGTGACAGCAGCTACGGAACTAGCATGGAATACAATGAGCAGTTCTTC.

As regards this clonotype: This may arise from a read error, as a much more abundant clone is one base away. This chain connects TRBV5-4 to TRBJ2-3; 10 bases align to TRBD1. The CDR3 has 16 residues. In germline, CDR1 is SGHNT, CDR2 YYREEE (reference sequence). After removal of 2 bases from V and 4 bases from J, the junction contained 7 bases not matched to a gene. This CDR3 is CASSFPTGGFSDTQYF. CDR3 DNA sequence: TGTGCCAGCAGCTTCCCGACAGGGGGCTTCTCAGATACGCAGTATTTT.

As concerns this clonotype: The junction and the germline gene differ at one end; a read error may be behind it. This chain uses TRBV12-3 or TRBV12-4 with TRBJ2-1; D could derive from TRBD1 or TRBD2 (5 bases each). There are 16 residues in the CDR3. CDR3 loop: CVNSKVVWGSDNEQFF. Written as DNA, the CDR3 is TGTGTCAACAGTAAAGTTGTGTGGGGGAGCGACAATGAACAGTTCTTC.

This clonotype was detected only once. The junction does not match germline at one end; this may be a read error. V usage is TRBV11-2 and J usage is TRBJ2-1; 9 nucleotides line up with TRBD1. CDR1 SGHAT and CDR2 FQNNGV come from the germline V gene. The CDR3 is 15 residues long. CDR3 loop: CACSSDRGYYNEQFF. The CDR3 DNA is TGTGCCTGCAGCTCGGACAGGGGCTACTATAATGAGCAGTTCTTC.

With respect to this clonotype: It is likely a read error, because the conserved phenylalanine at the end of the CDR3 is missing. The chain employs TRBV11-2 and TRBJ2-3; 9 nucleotides line up with TRBD2. Germline-derived CDR1 and CDR2 are SGHAT and FQNNGV. This CDR3 is 15 amino acids long. CDR3 nucleotide sequence: TGTGCCATCAGCCCTGAACTAGCGGGCCCAGATACGCAGTATTAT. It codes for CAISPELAGPDTQYY.

Turning to this clonotype: A much larger clone is a single base away; this may be a read error. The CDR3 is CASSLWAYGDEQYF. Written as DNA, the CDR3 is TGCGCCAGCAGCTTGTGGGCGTACGGCGATGAGCAGTACTTC. The chain recombines TRBV5-1 with TRBJ2-7; D is uncertain. The germline V and J ends were trimmed by 1 base and 7 bases, with 15 bases remaining between them. CDR1 and CDR2 from the germline V gene are SGHRS and YFSETQ. The CDR3 is 14 amino acids.

Turning to this clonotype: This may stem from a read error, because a much larger clone lies one nucleotide away. The chain is built from TRBV10-3 and TRBJ2-3; unclear D gene. CDR1 is ENHRY and CDR2 is SYGVKD in the germline V gene. The CDR3 totals 14 residues. The ends were cut back, 3 bases at V and 0 bases at J, with 7 bases in the middle. CDR3 sequence (DNA): TGTGCCATCAGTGACGCAGCTAGCACAGATACGCAGTATTTT. The encoded protein is CAISDAASTDTQYF.

J is TRBJ2-1 and V is TRBV20-1; TRBD2 matches 13 bases. Germline trimming cut 6 bases from V and 6 bases from J; bases unmatched to any gene: 5. Germline CDR1 and CDR2: DFQATT and SNEGSKA (reference sequence). CDR3 size: 14 residues. The CDR3, as DNA: TGCAGTGCCCAAACTAGCGGGAGGGCCAATGAGCAGTTCTTC. Residues: CSAQTSGRANEQFF.

The chain has TRBV5-1 and TRBJ1-1; 8 bases match TRBD1. V dropped 4 bases and J dropped 11; count of bases not matched to a gene: 16. The CDR3 is 15 amino acids. CDR1 SGHRS and CDR2 YFSETQ come from the germline V gene. This chain's CDR3 is CASSPGLAGGERAFF. The CDR3 bases are TGCGCCAGCAGCCCCGGCCTGGCAGGGGGCGAGCGTGCTTTCTTT.

For this clonotype: This may come from a read error, since a much larger clone is one base off. The gene calls are TRBV10-1 and TRBJ2-7, with D unclear. Trimming cost V 4 bases and J 3 bases, with 16 bases left between them. CDR1 and CDR2 from the germline V gene are WNHNN and SYGVQD (reference sequence). The CDR3 is made up of 15 amino acids. CDR3 nucleotide sequence: TGCGCCAGCAGTGCGTCTCAGATAAGAGGCTACGAGCAGTACTTC. Its protein product is CASSASQIRGYEQYF.

The chain carries TRBV2 and TRBJ2-1; D call uncertain. Per germline, CDR1 SNHLY and CDR2 FYNNEI. The V gene lost 4 bases and the J gene lost 7 bases, with 14 bases spanning the gap. The CDR3 has 14 amino acids. This chain's CDR3 is CASSGFSAENEQFF. The DNA of the CDR3 is TGTGCCAGCAGTGGTTTCTCGGCGGAGAATGAGCAGTTCTTC.

This clonotype was seen more than once but under ten times. A much bigger clone sits one base away, suggesting this may be a read error. The rearrangement joins TRBV6-1 to TRBJ1-1; D not resolved. Germline loops: CDR1 MNHNS, CDR2 SASEGT. CDR3 length: 13 residues. The DNA of the CDR3 is TGTCCCAGCAGTGAACCGAGGAACACTGAAGCTTTCTTT. It encodes CPSSEPRNTEAFF.

CDR3 nucleotide sequence: TGTGCCAGCAGCCCGCTGGGACAGGTCTATGGCTACACCTTC. Its protein product is CASSPLGQVYGYTF. The chain combines TRBV28 with TRBJ1-2; 8 nucleotides line up with TRBD1. V trimming: 6 bases; J trimming: 4 bases; junction bases outside the gene matches: 7. Germline CDR1 and CDR2: MDHEN and SYDVKM. This CDR3 is built from 14 residues.

Remarks on this clonotype: An end of the junction does not agree with germline; a read error may underlie this. The chain joins TRBV12-3 or TRBV12-4 to TRBJ2-1; TRBD2 matches at 10 bases. CDR3 length equals 15 residues. In DNA, the CDR3 is TGCGCCAGCACCTTAGAGGGACTAGCGCTCAATGAGCAGTTCTTC. It yields the protein CASTLEGLALNEQFF.

This chain uses TRBV29-1 with TRBJ2-5; 10 bases align to TRBD2. CDR1 is SQVTM, CDR2 ANQGSEA, per germline. The CDR3 extends over 17 amino acids. Trimming removed 8 bases from V and 6 bases from J; junction bases left unmatched: 21. The CDR3 loop is CSIFVPSGRAGLKTQYF. The CDR3 nucleotides are TGCAGCATTTTTGTGCCCAGCGGGAGGGCCGGGCTGAAGACCCAGTACTTC.